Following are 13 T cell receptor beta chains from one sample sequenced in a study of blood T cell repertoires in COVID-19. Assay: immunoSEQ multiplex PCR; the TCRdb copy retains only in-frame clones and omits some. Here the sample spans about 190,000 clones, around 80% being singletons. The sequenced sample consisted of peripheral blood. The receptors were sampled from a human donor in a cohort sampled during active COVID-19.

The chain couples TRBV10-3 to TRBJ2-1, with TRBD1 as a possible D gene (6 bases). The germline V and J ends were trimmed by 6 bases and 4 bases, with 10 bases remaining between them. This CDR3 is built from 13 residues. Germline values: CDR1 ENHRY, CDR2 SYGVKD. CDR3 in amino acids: CAISQQGYNEQFF. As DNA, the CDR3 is TGTGCCATCAGCCAACAGGGTTACAATGAGCAGTTCTTC.

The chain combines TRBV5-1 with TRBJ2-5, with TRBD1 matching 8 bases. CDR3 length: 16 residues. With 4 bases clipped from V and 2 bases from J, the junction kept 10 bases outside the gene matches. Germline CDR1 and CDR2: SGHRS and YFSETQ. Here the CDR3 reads CASSLGGQVMQETQYF. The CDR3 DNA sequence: TGCGCCAGCAGCCTGGGGGGACAGGTAATGCAAGAGACCCAGTACTTC.

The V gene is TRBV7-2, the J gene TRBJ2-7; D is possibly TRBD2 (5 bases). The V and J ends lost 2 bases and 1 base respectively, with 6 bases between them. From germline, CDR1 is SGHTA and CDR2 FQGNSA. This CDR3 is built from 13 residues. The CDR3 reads CASSLPGSYEQYF. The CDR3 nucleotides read TGTGCCAGCAGCTTACCGGGGTCCTACGAGCAGTACTTC.

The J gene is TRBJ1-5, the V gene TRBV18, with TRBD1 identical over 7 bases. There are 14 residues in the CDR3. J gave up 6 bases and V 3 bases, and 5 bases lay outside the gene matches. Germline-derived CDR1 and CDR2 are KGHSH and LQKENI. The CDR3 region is CASSPGDRVQPQHF. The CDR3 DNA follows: TGTGCCAGCTCACCCGGCGACAGGGTTCAGCCCCAGCATTTT.

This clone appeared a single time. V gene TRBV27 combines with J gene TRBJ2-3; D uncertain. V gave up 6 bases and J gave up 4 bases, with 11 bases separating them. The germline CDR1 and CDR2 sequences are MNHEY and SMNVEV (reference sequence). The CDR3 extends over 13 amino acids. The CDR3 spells CASRSRNADTQYF. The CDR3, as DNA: TGTGCCAGCAGATCCAGGAATGCAGATACGCAGTATTTT.

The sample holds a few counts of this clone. CDR3 residues: CASSLSVQNRETQYF. CDR3 in DNA: TGTGCCAGCAGCTTGTCTGTGCAAAACCGGGAGACCCAGTACTTC. This rearrangement joins TRBV5-5 to TRBJ2-5; D unclear. Germline-derived CDR1 and CDR2 are SGHKS and YYEKEE (reference sequence). The CDR3 length is 15 residues. V was trimmed by 1 base and J by 5 bases, leaving 15 bases between them. The full variable domain, completed using reference TRBV5-5 and TRBJ2-5, is DAGVTQSPTHLIKTRGQQVTLRCSPISGHKSVSWYQQVLGQGPQFIFQYYEKEERGRGNFPDRFSARQFPNYSSELNVNALLLGDSALYLCASSLSVQNRETQYFGPGTRLLVL.

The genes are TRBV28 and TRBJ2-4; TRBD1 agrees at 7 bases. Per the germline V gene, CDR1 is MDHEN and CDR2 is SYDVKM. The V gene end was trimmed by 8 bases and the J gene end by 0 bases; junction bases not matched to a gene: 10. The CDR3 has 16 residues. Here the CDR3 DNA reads TGTGCCAGCGCGGAATGGACAGGATTAGCCAAAAACATTCAGTACTTC. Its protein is CASAEWTGLAKNIQYF.

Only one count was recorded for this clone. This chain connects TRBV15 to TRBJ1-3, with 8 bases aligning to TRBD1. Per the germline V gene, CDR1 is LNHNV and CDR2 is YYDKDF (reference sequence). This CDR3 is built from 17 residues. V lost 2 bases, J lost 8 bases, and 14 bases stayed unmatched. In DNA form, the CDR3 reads TGTGCCACCAGCAGATCCGAATACGGGACAGGAATGGACACCATATATTTT. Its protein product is CATSRSEYGTGMDTIYF. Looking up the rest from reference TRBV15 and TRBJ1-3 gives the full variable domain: DAMVIQNPRYQVTQFGKPVTLSCSQTLNHNVMYWYQQKSSQAPKLLFHYYDKDFNNEADTPDNFQSRRPNTSFCFLDIRSPGLGDTAMYLCATSRSEYGTGMDTIYFGEGSWLTVV.

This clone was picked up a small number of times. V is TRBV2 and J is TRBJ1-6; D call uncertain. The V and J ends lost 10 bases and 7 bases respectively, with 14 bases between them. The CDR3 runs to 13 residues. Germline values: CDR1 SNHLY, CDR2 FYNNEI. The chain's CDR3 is CATRREENSPLHF. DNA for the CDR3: TGTGCCACCCGGCGGGAGGAGAATTCACCCCTCCACTTT.

The CDR3 DNA reads as TGTGCCAGCAGCTTAACAGGCCGCAGGAACGAAGAGACCCAGTACTTC. This sequence encodes CASSLTGRRNEETQYF. This sequence joins TRBV7-3 and TRBJ2-5; D gene ambiguous. Germline assignment: CDR1 SGHTA and CDR2 FQGTGA. V lost 0 bases to trimming and J lost 3 bases, with 14 bases between them. CDR3 length: 16 amino acids.

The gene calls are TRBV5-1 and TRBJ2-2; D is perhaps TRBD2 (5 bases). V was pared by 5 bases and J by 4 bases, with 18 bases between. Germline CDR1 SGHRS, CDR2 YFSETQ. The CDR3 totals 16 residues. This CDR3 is CASRLTPQRVTGELFF. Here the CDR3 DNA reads TGCGCCAGCAGGTTGACACCTCAGAGGGTCACCGGGGAGCTGTTTTTT.

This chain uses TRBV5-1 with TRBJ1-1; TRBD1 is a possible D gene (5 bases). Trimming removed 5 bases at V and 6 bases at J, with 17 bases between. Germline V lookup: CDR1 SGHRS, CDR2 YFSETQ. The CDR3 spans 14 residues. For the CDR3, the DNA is TGCGCCAGCAGTCCCTCAGGGTTGCGATCTGAAGCTTTCTTT. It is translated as CASSPSGLRSEAFF.

Here the CDR3 DNA reads TGTGCCAGCAGCTTTGGAGGGTTAGGAGAAGCTTTCTTT. Its protein product is CASSFGGLGEAFF. The chain is built from TRBV13 and TRBJ1-1, with D hard to call. V lost 3 bases, J lost 8 bases, and 13 bases lay in between. The CDR3 has 13 residues. CDR1 and CDR2 (germline): PRHDT, FYEKMQ (reference sequence).